The 14 T cell receptor beta chains below come from one sample, sequenced in a study of metastatic and nonmetastatic thyroid tumors. With MiXCR, TCRdb reprocessed the PCR reads. The sample holds roughly 15,000 clones, 25% to 30% seen once. Thyroid surgery was preceded by no treatment in any patient. The sequencing sample was made of adjacent normal tissue. The receptors come from a female donor with papillary thyroid cancer or a benign thyroid nodule (not recorded which). Some clones in this sample may be carry-over from other donors' samples.

The chain uses TRBV6-1 and TRBJ1-1; the match to TRBD1 covers 7 bases. CDR3 length: 14 amino acids. CDR1 is MNHNS and CDR2 is SASEGT in the germline V gene. The junction had 7 bases not matched to a gene; V was cut back by 5 bases and J by 4 bases. The DNA of the CDR3 is TGTGCCAGCAGTTTACAGGGGATCGCCACTGAAGCTTTCTTT. Translated: CASSLQGIATEAFF.

This rearrangement joins TRBV20-1 to TRBJ2-5, with TRBD2 matching 13 bases. The end of the DNA fits TRBJ2-1 better, so the J call may be wrong. Germline V gene lookup returns CDR1 DFQATT and CDR2 SNEGSKA (reference sequence). The CDR3 spans 15 residues. DNA of the CDR3: TGCAGTGCTTACACGGGACTAGCGGGGAACAATGAGCAGTTCTTC. It codes for CSAYTGLAGNNEQFF.

This clone was seen a handful of times. This rearrangement joins TRBV6-1 to TRBJ2-2; tentative D call: TRBD1 (6 bases). The length of the CDR3 is 15 residues. CDR1 is MNHNS, CDR2 SASEGT, per germline. V lost 6 bases, J lost 4 bases, and 15 bases lay in between. The CDR3 reads CASRGSTGSTGELFF. In DNA, the CDR3 is TGTGCCAGCAGGGGGTCCACAGGGTCCACCGGGGAGCTGTTTTTT.

The CDR3 coding sequence is TGCGCCAGCAGCCAACGCCCAGCGGGGGGTCTCAGTCACGATACGCAGTATTTT. It codes for CASSQRPAGGLSHDTQYF. This chain uses TRBV4-1 with TRBJ2-3; 9 nucleotides match TRBD2. The V gene end was trimmed by 2 bases and the J gene end by 6 bases; junction bases not matched to a gene: 15. The CDR3 extends over 18 amino acids. Germline V gene data show CDR1 as MGHRA and CDR2 as YSYEKL.

In its sample, this clone was seen a few times. This sequence joins TRBV27 and TRBJ1-2; D is unresolved. V lost 0 bases to trimming and J lost 7 bases, with 15 bases between them. The CDR3 runs to 15 residues. Germline-derived CDR1 and CDR2 are MNHEY and SMNVEV (reference sequence). Written as DNA, the CDR3 is TGTGCCAGCAGTTTATCCACGAGTGGCGCGGGTGGCTACACCTTC. It is translated as CASSLSTSGAGGYTF.

This clone has a handful of counts. V usage is TRBV12-3 or TRBV12-4 and J usage is TRBJ1-2, with D possibly matching TRBD1 (6 bases). CDR3 length: 14 residues. The V and J ends lost 6 bases and 2 bases respectively, with 13 bases between them. The DNA of the CDR3 is TGTGCCAGCAGAAAGACAGGCGGAAACTATGGCTACACCTTC. As protein: CASRKTGGNYGYTF.

The chain is built from TRBV6-1 and TRBJ2-6; D perhaps matches TRBD1 (5 bases). The CDR3 has 14 amino acids. Germline V gene data show CDR1 as MNHNS and CDR2 as SASEGT. Trimming removed 5 bases from V and 0 bases from J, with 5 bases in between. This CDR3 reads CASSQGSGANVLTF. DNA of the CDR3: TGTGCCAGCAGTCAGGGCTCTGGGGCCAACGTCCTGACTTTC.

This clone was counted between two and nine times. The V and J genes are TRBV7-2 and TRBJ2-6; no reliable D call. CDR1 is SGHTA, CDR2 FQGNSA, per germline. The CDR3 is 14 amino acids. The V end lost 5 bases, the J end lost 4 bases, and 9 bases lay between the germline ends. The chain's CDR3 is CASSRTTGANVLTF. DNA for the CDR3: TGTGCCAGCAGCCGTACTACGGGGGCCAACGTCCTGACTTTC.

This chain links TRBV7-6 with TRBJ2-3; no clear D gene. V lost 0 bases, J lost 5 bases, and 6 bases lay in between. CDR1 is SGHVS and CDR2 is FNYEAQ in the germline V gene. The CDR3 totals 13 residues. CDR3 in amino acids: CASSLAAIDTQYF. The DNA of the CDR3 is TGTGCCAGCAGCTTAGCCGCAATAGATACGCAGTATTTT.

Details on this clone: Because it lacks the conserved phenylalanine or tryptophan at the end, this CDR3 is likely a read error. The DNA is omitted, as the CDR3 cannot be located on it reliably, and the CDR3 follows TCRdb's listing. This chain connects TRBV9 to TRBJ1-1; TRBD1, the table's D call, was not compared with the DNA. With termini counted, the CDR3 has 9 amino acids. CDR1 is SGDLS, CDR2 YYNGEE, per germline. The chain's CDR3 is CASSVPSNR.

This clone was seen a handful of times. The chain's CDR3 is CSASDTGNSEKLFF. In nucleotides, the CDR3 is TGCAGTGCTAGTGATACCGGGAACAGCGAAAAACTGTTTTTT. The chain carries TRBV20-1 and TRBJ1-4; no clear D. V was trimmed by 3 bases and J by 8 bases, leaving 16 bases between them. The CDR3 totals 14 residues. Germline assignment: CDR1 DFQATT and CDR2 SNEGSKA (reference sequence).

This rearrangement joins TRBV12-3 or TRBV12-4 to TRBJ2-2; D unresolved. This CDR3 is 12 amino acids long. V was clipped by 7 bases and J by 8 bases, with 11 bases between them. The CDR3 DNA reads TGTGCCAGCATCCTAGGGCGGGGGGAGCTGTTTTTT. Residues: CASILGRGELFF.

This clone was detected only a few times. This chain's CDR3 is CSARGPDRMDDEQYF. The CDR3 nucleotides read TGCAGTGCTAGAGGGCCTGACAGGATGGACGACGAGCAGTACTTC. J is TRBJ2-7 and V is TRBV20-1, with a tentative D call TRBD1 (6 bases). Deletions cut 1 base from V and 5 bases from J, with 18 bases between. Germline loops: CDR1 DFQATT, CDR2 SNEGSKA (reference sequence). CDR3 length equals 15 residues.

V and J are TRBV14 and TRBJ1-2; the D is unclear. V was shortened by 0 bases and J by 3 bases, with 8 bases between the two germline ends. Looked up from germline, CDR1 is SGHDN and CDR2 is FVKESK. CDR3 length equals 14 residues. CDR3 nucleotide sequence: TGTGCCAGCAGCCAAGATCTCGGCGACTATGGCTACACCTTC. It yields the protein CASSQDLGDYGYTF.